Reported below is one TCR beta chain. The antigen remains unidentified. This entry belongs to a study of siplizumab effects on memory and regulatory T cells. General study results and limits: Alloreactive sequences tracing back to unstimulated CD4+ memory cells fell significantly with siplizumab. Whether the proliferating Tregs (from siplizumab cultures) were suppressive was not confirmed.

Sequenced by immunoSEQ multiplex PCR; TCRdb stores in-frame clones only, minus some. The repertoire holds about 63,000 clones, with roughly 85% as singletons. This CDR3 is 13 amino acids long. From germline, CDR1 is SGHRS and CDR2 YFSETQ. Deletions cut 3 bases from V and 6 bases from J, with 13 bases between. This chain connects TRBV5-1 to TRBJ2-7; perhaps TRBD1 as D (5 bases). The sequence derives from a human donor in good health. The specimen was memory CD4+ T cells sorted from blood. The CDR3 DNA reads TGCGCCAGCAGCTGGAGCAGGGATCTCGAGCAGTACTTC. It encodes CASSWSRDLEQYF.